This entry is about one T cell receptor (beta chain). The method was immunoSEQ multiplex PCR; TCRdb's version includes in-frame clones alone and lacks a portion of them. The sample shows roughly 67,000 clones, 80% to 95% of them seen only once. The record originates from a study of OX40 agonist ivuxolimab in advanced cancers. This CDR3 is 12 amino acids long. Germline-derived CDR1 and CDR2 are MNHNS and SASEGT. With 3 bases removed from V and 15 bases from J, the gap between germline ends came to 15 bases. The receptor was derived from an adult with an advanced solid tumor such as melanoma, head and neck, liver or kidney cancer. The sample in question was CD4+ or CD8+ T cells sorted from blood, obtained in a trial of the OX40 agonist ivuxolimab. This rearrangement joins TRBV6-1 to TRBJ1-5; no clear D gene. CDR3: CASSEDLRGRHF. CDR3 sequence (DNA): TGTGCCAGCAGTGAGGATTTAAGAGGGAGGCATTTT.